This T cell receptor (beta chain) appears in the sequencing data of a study of brain T cells in children with intractable seizures. Findings of the study overall: Absence of clones before surgery may stem from lower sequencing depth. Viral specificity was inferred only from CDR3 similarity; HCMV serostatus was unknown.

Details on this clone: Its antigen remains unidentified.

The sequenced cases were selected for having the highest brain T cell transcript signatures. Clones were sequenced by immunoSEQ multiplex PCR, and TCRdb holds only the in-frame ones, with some missing. This sample has 110,000 or so clones, with 94% found just once. The length of the CDR3 is 13 residues. Between the trimmed V and J ends, which lost 5 bases and 5 bases, there was a span of 12 bases. Germline V gene lookup returns CDR1 MNHEY and CDR2 SMNVEV (reference sequence). This material consisted of peripheral blood, taken at surgery. The genes are TRBV27 and TRBJ1-2; D gene unclear. The receptor comes from a boy under two years old with hemimegalencephaly and intractable seizures. CDR3: CASSRTERYGYTF. As DNA, the CDR3 is TGTGCCAGCAGTCGAACAGAGAGATATGGCTACACCTTC.